This TCR beta chain was sequenced for a study of long-term antiretroviral therapy in people with HIV. Run at survey level, the immunoSEQ assay was version v3.0. Clones were read by immunoSEQ multiplex PCR, and TCRdb kept only the in-frame ones, dropping some. The sample includes around 20,000 clones, 85% of them seen just once. This clone was observed once. Its antigen is not known. Every participant with HIV received treatment in the United States. Every specimen provided roughly 1-10 million cryopreserved PBMC before DNA extraction took place. Notes on the study in general: Compared with controls, HIV repertoires showed narrower CDR3 length ranges.

The V end lost 5 bases, the J end lost 4 bases, and 10 bases lay between the germline ends. There are 13 residues in the CDR3. Germline values: CDR1 SGHNT, CDR2 YYREEE (reference sequence). This clonotype was obtained from a man aged 18 to 30 with HIV. This chain connects TRBV5-4 to TRBJ1-3; D remains ambiguous. The sample here was unsorted PBMCs, taken approximately 4 years after starting antiretroviral therapy. The CDR3 region is CASRPNAGNTIYF. Written as DNA, the CDR3 is TGTGCCAGCAGACCGAACGCCGGAAACACCATATATTTT.